The clone carrying this TCR beta chain was found a few times. Its specificity is not known. Indicated treatment: approximately 11-day PBMC culture with coronavirus spike peptide pools or control peptides (ViraFEST assay). Per-well cultures of 2 million or so PBMCs received about 10 IU/ml IL-2 and approximately 10 ug/ml peptide pools. CDR3 length: 17 residues. With V trimmed by 3 bases and J by 4 bases, 14 bases remained unmatched. Germline CDR1 is MNHEY and CDR2 is SVGAGI. Sequencing of DNA taken from cultured CD4+ T cells relied on the Oncomine TCR Beta short-read assay. TCRdb re-analysed the PCR reads in MiXCR, keeping a single row per CDR3 protein. The sample carries 10,000 or so distinct CDR3 sequences, 41% recorded once. This specimen belongs to a study of vaccination and CD4 T cells after COVID-19. Study overall: Following dose two, a median 72 days (range 14 to 241) passed before post-vaccine samples were taken.

V usage is TRBV6-5 and J usage is TRBJ2-5; the match to TRBD2 covers 7 bases. The clonotype comes from a human donor who had recovered from COVID-19. The specimen was CD4+ T cells from blood, cultured in vitro, collected after SARS-CoV-2 vaccination. CDR3 region: CASSYRYNGGRGETQYF. The CDR3 coding sequence is TGTGCCAGCAGTTATAGGTATAACGGCGGGAGAGGAGAGACCCAGTACTTC.